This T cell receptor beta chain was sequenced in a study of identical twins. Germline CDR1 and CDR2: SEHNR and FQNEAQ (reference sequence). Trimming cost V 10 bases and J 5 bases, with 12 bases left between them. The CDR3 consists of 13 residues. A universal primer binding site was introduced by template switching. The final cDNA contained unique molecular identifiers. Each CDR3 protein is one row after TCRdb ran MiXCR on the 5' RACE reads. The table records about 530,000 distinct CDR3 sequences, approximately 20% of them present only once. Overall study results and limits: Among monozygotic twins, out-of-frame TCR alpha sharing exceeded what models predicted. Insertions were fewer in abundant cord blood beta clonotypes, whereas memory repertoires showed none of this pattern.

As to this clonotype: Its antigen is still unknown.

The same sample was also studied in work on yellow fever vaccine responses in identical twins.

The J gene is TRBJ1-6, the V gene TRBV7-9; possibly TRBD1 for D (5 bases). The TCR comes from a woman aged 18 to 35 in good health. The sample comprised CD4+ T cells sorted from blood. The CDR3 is CATRGTNNSPLHF. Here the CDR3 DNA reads TGTGCCACCCGGGGCACCAATAATTCACCCCTCCACTTT.